The T cell receptor (beta chain) under discussion was sequenced for a study of somatic mutations in cytotoxic T cells in rheumatoid arthritis. Across the whole study: Each patient's diagnosis was followed right away by a blood draw (roughly 33 ml EDTA), before any treatment. Findings and caveats of the study: Any difference in CD8+ T-cell clonality between patients who had rheumatoid arthritis and healthy controls who were age-matched was not statistically significant. About an eighth of the 65 patients had a largest CD8+ clone above 20% of CD8+ cells.

Only in-frame clones appear in the TCRdb table, and some are missing; sequencing was by immunoSEQ multiplex PCR. The sample consists of around 11,000 clones, about 90% of them appearing once. This clone was observed a single time. What it binds is unknown. Sequenced: CD8+ T cells sorted from blood. The clonotype originates from a young woman with rheumatoid arthritis.

The CDR3 here is CASSSNEGTSGSYYNEQFF. In DNA, the CDR3 is TGTGCCAGCAGCTCCAACGAAGGGACTAGCGGGAGTTATTACAATGAGCAGTTCTTC. The chain is built from TRBV7-9 and TRBJ2-1, with 14 positions matching TRBD2. The CDR3 loop spans 19 amino acids. J was trimmed by 4 bases and V by 4 bases; bases with no gene match: 12. Germline V gene sequence: CDR1 SEHNR, CDR2 FQNEAQ (reference sequence).